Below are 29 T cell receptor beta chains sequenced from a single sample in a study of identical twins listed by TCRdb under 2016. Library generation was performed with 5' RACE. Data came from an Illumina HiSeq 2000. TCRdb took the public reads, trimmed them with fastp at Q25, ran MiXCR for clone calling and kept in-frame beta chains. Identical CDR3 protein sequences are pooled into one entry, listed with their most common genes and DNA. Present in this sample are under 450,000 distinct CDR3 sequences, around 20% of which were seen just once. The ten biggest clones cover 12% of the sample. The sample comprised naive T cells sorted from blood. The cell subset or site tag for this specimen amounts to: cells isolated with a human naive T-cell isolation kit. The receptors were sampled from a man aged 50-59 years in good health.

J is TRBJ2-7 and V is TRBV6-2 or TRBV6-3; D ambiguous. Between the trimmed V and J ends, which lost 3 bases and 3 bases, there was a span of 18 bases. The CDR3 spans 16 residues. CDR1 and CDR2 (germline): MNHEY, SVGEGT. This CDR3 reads CASSYHVATIDYEQYF. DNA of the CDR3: TGTGCCAGCAGTTATCATGTGGCTACCATCGACTACGAGCAGTACTTC.

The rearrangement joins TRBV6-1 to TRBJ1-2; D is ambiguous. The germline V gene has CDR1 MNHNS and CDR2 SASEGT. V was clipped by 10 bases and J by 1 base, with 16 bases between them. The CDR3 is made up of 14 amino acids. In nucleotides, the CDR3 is TGTGCCATCCTCAGGACCGGAGTTAACTATGGCTACACCTTC. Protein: CAILRTGVNYGYTF.

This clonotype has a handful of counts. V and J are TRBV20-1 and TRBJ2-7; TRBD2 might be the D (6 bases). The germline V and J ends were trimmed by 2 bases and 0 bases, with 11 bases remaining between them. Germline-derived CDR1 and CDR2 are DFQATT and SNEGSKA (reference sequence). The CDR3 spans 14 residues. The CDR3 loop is CSARLAILSYEQYF. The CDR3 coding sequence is TGCAGTGCTAGACTAGCGATCCTCTCCTACGAGCAGTACTTC.

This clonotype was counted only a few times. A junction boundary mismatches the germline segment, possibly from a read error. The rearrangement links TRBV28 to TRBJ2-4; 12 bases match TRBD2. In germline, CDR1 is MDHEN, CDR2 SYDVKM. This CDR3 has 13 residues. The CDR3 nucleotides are TGTGCCAGCAGACTAGCGGGGGGCCCTGGATCGGACTTC. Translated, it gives CASRLAGGPGSDF.

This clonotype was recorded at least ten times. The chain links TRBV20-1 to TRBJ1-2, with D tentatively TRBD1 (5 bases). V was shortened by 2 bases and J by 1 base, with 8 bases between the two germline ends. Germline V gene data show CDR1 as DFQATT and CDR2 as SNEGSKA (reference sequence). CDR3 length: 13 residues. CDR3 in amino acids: CSARQGDNYGYTF. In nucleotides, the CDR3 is TGCAGTGCTAGACAGGGCGATAACTATGGCTACACCTTC.

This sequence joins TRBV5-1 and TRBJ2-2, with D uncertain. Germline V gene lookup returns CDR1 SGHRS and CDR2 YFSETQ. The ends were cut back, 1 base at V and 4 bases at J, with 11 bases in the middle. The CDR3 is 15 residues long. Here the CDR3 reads CASSLLAAITGELFF. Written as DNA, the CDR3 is TGCGCCAGCAGCTTGCTTGCGGCGATCACCGGGGAGCTGTTTTTT.

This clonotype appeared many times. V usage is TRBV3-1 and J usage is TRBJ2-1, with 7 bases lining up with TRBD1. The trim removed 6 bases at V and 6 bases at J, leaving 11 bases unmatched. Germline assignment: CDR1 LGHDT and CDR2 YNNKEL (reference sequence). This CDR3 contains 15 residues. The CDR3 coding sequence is TGTGCCAGCAGTAATCCCGGGACAGAAGCCAATGAGCAGTTCTTC. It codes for CASSNPGTEANEQFF.

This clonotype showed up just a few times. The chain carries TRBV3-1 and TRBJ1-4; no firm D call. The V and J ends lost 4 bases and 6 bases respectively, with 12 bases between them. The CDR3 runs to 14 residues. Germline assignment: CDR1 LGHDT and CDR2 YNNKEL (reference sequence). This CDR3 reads CASSPQRLDEKLFF. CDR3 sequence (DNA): TGTGCCAGCAGCCCACAACGGTTAGATGAAAAACTGTTTTTT.

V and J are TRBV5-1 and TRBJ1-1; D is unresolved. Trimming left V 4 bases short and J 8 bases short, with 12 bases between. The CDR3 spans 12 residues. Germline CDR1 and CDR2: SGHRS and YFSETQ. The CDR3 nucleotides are TGCGCCAGCAGCCGACCCTTTGGGGAAGCTTTCTTT. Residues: CASSRPFGEAFF.

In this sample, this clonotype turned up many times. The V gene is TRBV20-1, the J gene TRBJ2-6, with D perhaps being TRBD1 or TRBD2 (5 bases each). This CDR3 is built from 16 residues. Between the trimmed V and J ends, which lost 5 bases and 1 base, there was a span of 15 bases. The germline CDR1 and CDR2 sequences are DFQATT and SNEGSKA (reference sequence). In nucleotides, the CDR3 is TGCAGTGCTGGGTTGGCTGGGGGATCTGGGGCCAACGTCCTGACTTTC. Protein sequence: CSAGLAGGSGANVLTF.

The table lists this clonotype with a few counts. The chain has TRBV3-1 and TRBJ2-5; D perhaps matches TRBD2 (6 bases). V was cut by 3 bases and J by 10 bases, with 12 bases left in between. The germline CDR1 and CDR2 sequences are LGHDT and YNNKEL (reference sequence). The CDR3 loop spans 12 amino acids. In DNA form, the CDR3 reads TGTGCCAGCAGCCAGAAAGCCGGGGGCCAGTACTTC. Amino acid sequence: CASSQKAGGQYF.

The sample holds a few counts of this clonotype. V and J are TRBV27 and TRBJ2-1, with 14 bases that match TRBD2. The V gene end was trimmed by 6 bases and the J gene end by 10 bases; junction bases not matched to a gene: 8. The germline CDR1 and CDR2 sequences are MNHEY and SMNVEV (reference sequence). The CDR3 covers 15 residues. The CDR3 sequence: CASRRLAGGVGEQFF. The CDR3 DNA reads TGTGCCAGCAGAAGACTAGCGGGGGGGGTCGGGGAGCAGTTCTTC.

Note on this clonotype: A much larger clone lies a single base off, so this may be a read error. As DNA, the CDR3 is TGTGCCAGCAGGAGAAACAAGGCTGGGGCCAACGTCCTGACTTTC. Translation gives CASRRNKAGANVLTF. V usage is TRBV11-1 and J usage is TRBJ2-6; no clear D. V was trimmed by 6 bases and J by 2 bases, leaving 11 bases between them. Germline loops: CDR1 SGHAT, CDR2 FQDESV (reference sequence). The CDR3 length is 15 residues.

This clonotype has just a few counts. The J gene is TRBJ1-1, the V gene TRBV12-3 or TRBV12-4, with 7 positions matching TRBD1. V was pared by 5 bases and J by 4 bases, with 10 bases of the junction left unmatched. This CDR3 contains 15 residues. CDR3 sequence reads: CASSQRTGTLTEAFF. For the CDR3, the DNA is TGTGCCAGCAGTCAGCGGACAGGCACGCTCACTGAAGCTTTCTTT.

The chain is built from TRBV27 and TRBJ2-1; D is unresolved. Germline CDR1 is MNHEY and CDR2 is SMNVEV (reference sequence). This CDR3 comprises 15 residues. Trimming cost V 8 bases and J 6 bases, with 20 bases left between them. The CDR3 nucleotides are TGTGCCAGCCGACGGCCTCTAGTCTTAGGCAATGAGCAGTTCTTC. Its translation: CASRRPLVLGNEQFF.

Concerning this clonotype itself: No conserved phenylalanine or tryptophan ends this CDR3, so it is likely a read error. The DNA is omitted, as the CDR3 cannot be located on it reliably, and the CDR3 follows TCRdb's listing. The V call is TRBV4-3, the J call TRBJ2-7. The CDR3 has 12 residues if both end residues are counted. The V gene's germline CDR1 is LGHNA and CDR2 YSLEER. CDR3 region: CASSQDVGRTGN.

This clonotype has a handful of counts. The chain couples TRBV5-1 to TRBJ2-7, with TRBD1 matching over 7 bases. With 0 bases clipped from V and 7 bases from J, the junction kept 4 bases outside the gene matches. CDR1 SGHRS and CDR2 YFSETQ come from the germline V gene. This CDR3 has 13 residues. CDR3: CASSLAGGKEQYF. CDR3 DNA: TGCGCCAGCAGCTTGGCAGGGGGAAAGGAGCAGTACTTC.

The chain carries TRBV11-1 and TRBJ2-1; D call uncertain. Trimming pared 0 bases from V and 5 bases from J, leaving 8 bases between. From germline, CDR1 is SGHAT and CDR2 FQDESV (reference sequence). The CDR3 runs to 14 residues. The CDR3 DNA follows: TGTGCCAGCAGCTTAGCCTCAGCTCACAATGAGCAGTTCTTC. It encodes CASSLASAHNEQFF. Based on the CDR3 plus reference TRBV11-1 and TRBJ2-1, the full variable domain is EAEVAQSPRYKITEKSQAVAFWCDPISGHATLYWYRQILGQGPELLVQFQDESVVDDSQLPKDRFSAERLKGVDSTLKIQPAELGDSAMYLCASSLASAHNEQFFGPGTRLTVL.

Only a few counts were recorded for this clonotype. CDR3 region: CSVAGQGRTEQYF. The CDR3 nucleotides read TGCAGCGTTGCTGGACAGGGGAGGACCGAGCAGTACTTC. This chain connects TRBV29-1 to TRBJ2-7; 9 bases align to TRBD1. In germline, CDR1 is SQVTM, CDR2 ANQGSEA. The CDR3 length is 13 residues. Unmatched junction bases numbered 7, after V lost 4 bases and J lost 6 bases.

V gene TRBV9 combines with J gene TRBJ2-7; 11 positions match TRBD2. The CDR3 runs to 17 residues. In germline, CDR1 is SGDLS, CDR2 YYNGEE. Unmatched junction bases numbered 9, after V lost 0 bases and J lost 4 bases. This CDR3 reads CASSVDPSGRRGYEQYF. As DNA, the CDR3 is TGTGCCAGCAGCGTAGACCCTAGCGGGAGGAGGGGATACGAGCAGTACTTC.

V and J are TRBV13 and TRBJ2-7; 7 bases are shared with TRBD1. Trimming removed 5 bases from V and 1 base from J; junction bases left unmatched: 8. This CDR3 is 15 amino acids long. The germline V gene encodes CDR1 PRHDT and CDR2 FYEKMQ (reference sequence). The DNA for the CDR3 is TGTGCCAGCAGCGGTACAGGGGAAGGTTCCTACGAGCAGTACTTC. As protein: CASSGTGEGSYEQYF. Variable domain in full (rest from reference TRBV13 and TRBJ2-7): AAGVIQSPRHLIKEKRETATLKCYPIPRHDTVYWYQQGPGQDPQFLISFYEKMQSDKGSIPDRFSAQQFSDYHSELNMSSLELGDSALYFCASSGTGEGSYEQYFGPGTRLTVT.

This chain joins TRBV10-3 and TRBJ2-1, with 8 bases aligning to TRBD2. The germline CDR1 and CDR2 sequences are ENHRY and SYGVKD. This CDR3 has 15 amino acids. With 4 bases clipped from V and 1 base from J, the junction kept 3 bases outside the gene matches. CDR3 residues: CAISAGGGSYNEQFF. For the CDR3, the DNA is TGTGCCATCAGTGCGGGAGGGGGTTCCTACAATGAGCAGTTCTTC.

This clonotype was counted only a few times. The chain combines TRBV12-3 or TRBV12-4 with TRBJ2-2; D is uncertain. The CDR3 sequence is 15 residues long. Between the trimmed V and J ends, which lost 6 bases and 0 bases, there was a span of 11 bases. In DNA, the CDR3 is TGTGCCAGCAGCCCGAGTCGTGCGAACACCGGGGAGCTGTTTTTT. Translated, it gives CASSPSRANTGELFF.

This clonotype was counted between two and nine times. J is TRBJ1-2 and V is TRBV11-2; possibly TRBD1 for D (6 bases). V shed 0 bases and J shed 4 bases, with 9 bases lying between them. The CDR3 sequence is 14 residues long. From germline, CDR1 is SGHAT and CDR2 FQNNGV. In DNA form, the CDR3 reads TGTGCCAGCAGCTTAGAACAGGGAGGCTATGGCTACACCTTC. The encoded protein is CASSLEQGGYGYTF. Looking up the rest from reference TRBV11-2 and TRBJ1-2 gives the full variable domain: EAGVAQSPRYKIIEKRQSVAFWCNPISGHATLYWYQQILGQGPKLLIQFQNNGVVDDSQLPKDRFSAERLKGVDSTLKIQPAKLEDSAVYLCASSLEQGGYGYTFGSGTRLTVV.

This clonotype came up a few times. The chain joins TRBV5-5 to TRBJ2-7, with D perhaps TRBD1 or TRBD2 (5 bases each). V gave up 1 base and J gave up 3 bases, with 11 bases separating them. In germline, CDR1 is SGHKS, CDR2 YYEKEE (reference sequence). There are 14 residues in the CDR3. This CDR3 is CASSLTGANYEQYF. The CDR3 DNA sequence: TGTGCCAGCAGCTTGACCGGGGCGAACTACGAGCAGTACTTC.

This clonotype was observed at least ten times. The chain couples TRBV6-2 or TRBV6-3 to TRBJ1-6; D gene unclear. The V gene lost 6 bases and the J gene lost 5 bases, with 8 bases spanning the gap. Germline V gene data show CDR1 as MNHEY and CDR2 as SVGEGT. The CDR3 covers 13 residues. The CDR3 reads CASRPADNSPLHF. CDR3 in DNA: TGTGCCAGCAGGCCGGCGGATAATTCACCCCTCCACTTT.

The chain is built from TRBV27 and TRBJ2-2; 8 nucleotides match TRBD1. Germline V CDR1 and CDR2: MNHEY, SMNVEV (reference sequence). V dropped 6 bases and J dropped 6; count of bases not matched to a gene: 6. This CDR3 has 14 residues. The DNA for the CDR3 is TGTGCCAGCAGACGGACAGGGACTCCCGGGGAGCTGTTTTTT. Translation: CASRRTGTPGELFF.

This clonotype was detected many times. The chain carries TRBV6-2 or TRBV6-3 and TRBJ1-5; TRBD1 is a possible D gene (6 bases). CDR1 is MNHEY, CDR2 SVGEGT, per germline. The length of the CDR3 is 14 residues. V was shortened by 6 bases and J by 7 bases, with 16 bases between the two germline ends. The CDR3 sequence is CASRVRGEDQPQHF. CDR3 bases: TGTGCCAGCAGGGTGAGGGGGGAAGACCAGCCCCAGCATTTT.

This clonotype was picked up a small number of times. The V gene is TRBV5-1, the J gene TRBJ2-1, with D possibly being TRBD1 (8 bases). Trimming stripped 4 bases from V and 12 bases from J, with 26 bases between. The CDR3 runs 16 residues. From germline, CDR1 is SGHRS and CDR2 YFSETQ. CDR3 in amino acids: CASSAQGASGVAGQFF. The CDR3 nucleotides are TGCGCCAGCAGCGCCCAGGGGGCCTCCGGGGTAGCGGGGCAGTTCTTC.